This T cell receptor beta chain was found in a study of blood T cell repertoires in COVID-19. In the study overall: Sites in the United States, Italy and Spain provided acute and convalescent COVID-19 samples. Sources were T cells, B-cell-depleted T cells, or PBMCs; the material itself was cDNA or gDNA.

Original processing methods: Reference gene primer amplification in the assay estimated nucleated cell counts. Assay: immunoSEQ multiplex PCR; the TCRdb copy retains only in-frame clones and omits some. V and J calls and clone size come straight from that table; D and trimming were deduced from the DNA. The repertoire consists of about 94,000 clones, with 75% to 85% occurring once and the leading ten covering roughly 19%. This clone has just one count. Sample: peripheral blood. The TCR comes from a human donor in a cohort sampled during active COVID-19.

This CDR3 reads CSASPRTVGGTRNSPLHF. The CDR3 DNA sequence: TGCAGTGCTAGTCCCCGCACAGTAGGTGGAACACGCAATTCACCCCTCCACTTT. The rearrangement uses TRBV20-1 and TRBJ1-6; D gene uncertain. The CDR3 length is 18 residues. Germline loops: CDR1 DFQATT, CDR2 SNEGSKA (reference sequence). Trimming shortened V by 3 bases and J by 7 bases, and 25 bases separated the two germline ends.